This TCR beta chain was recorded in a study of beta chain features in type 1 diabetes. Sequencing targeted expressed TCRB transcripts, as all isolated RNA had been reverse transcribed. Assay used: immunoSEQ multiplex PCR; TCRdb lists only in-frame clones, some missing. Here the sample spans some 110,000 clones, less than 20% being singletons. Researchers reported sorting CD4+ naive, central memory, regulatory and stem cell-like memory cells via CD45RO/CCR7/CD25/CD127/CD95/CD27. Regarding the study as a whole: Because the template was cDNA, high-expressing cells might be over-represented. Diminished insertions and augmented deletions at VDJ junctions characterized type 1 diabetes patients. All four CD4+ subsets from Type 1 diabetes patients carried moderately but significantly shorter TCRB CDR3s. A PCR bias possibly favoring shorter templates would apply equally to patients and controls.

Regarding this clone: The target antigen is unknown.

The specimen was central memory CD4+ T cells from blood. This clonotype was sampled from a man aged 25 to 40 with type 1 diabetes.

CDR3 region: CASCLEAGPTTGELFF. For the CDR3, the DNA is TGTGCCAGCTGTCTTGAAGCGGGGCCTACTACCGGGGAGCTGTTTTTT. The chain carries TRBV4-2 and TRBJ2-2; the match to TRBD2 covers 7 bases. There are 16 residues in the CDR3. Germline values: CDR1 LGHNA, CDR2 YNFKEQ. The V and J ends lost 8 bases and 5 bases, in that order; junction bases with no gene match: 14.